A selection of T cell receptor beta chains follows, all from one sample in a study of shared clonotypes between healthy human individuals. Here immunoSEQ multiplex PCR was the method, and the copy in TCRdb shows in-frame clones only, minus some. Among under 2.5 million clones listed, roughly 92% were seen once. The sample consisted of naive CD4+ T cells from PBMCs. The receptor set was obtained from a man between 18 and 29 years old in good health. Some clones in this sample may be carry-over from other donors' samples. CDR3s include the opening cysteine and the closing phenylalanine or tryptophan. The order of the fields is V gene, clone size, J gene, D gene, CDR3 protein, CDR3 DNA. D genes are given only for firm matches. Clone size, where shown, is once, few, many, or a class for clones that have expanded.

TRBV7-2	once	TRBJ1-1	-	CASSLTGSSLEAFF	TGTGCCAGCAGCTTAACGGGAAGTTCACTTGAAGCTTTCTTT
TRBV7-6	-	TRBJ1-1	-	CASSLGGTANTEAFF	TGTGCCAGCAGCTTAGGCGGGACGGCTAACACTGAAGCTTTCTTT
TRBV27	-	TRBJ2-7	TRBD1	CASSLRGDPLDRAYEQYF	TGTGCCAGCAGTTTACGGGGAGATCCGTTGGACAGGGCCTACGAGCAGTACTTC
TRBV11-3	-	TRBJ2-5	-	CASSLEPQGTQYF	TGTGCCAGCAGTCTAGAACCCCAGGGGACCCAGTACTTC
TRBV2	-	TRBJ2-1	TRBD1	CASGQGGNEQFF	TGTGCCAGCGGACAGGGGGGGAATGAGCAGTTCTTC
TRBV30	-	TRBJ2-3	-	CAWADRDTQYF	TGTGCCTGGGCGGACCGGGATACGCAGTATTTT
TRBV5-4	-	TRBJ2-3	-	CASSLVGAANTQYF	TGTGCCAGCAGCTTGGTCGGGGCCGCCAATACGCAGTATTTT
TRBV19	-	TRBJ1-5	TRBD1	CASRGAGGYQPQHF	TGTGCCAGTAGGGGCGCAGGGGGGTATCAGCCCCAGCATTTT
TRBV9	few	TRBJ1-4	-	CASKVRGTSTNEKLFF	TGTGCCAGCAAGGTGAGGGGAACCTCAACTAATGAAAAACTGTTTTTT
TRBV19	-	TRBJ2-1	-	CASSELQGEQFF	TGTGCCAGTAGTGAATTACAGGGAGAGCAGTTCTTC
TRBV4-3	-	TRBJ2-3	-	CASSQGLPTPDTQYF	TGCGCCAGCAGCCAAGGCCTTCCCACCCCAGATACGCAGTATTTT
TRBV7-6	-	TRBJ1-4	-	CASSLAAGAATNEKLFF	TGTGCCAGCAGCTTAGCGGCAGGGGCCGCAACTAATGAAAAACTGTTTTTT
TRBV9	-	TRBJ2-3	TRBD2	CASSVAGLAGTDTQYF	TGTGCCAGCAGCGTAGCTGGCCTAGCGGGTACAGATACGCAGTATTTT
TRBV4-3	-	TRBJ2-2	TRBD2	CASSPYSIQRGTGELFF	TGCGCCAGCAGCCCGTACAGTATACAGCGGGGCACCGGGGAGCTGTTTTTT